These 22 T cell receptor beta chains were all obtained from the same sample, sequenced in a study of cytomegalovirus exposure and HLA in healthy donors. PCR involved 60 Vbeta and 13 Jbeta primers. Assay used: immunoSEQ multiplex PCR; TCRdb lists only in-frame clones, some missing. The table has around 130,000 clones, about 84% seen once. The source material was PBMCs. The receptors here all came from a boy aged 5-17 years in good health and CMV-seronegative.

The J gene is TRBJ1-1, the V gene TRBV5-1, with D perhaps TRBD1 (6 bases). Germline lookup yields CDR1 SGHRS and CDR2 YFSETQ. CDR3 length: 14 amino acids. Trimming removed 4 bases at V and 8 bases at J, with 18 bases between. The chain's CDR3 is CASSGVGGAGEAFF. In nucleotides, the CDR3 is TGCGCCAGCAGCGGCGTGGGGGGGGCCGGGGAAGCTTTCTTT.

The CDR3 region is CASSPRTGGERETQYF. DNA for the CDR3: TGTGCCAGCAGCCCACGGACAGGGGGGGAGCGGGAGACCCAGTACTTC. The rearrangement joins TRBV9 to TRBJ2-5; 10 bases align to TRBD1. V lost 4 bases to trimming and J lost 5 bases; unmatched junction nucleotides: 11. The CDR3 contains 16 residues. Germline-derived CDR1 and CDR2 are SGDLS and YYNGEE.

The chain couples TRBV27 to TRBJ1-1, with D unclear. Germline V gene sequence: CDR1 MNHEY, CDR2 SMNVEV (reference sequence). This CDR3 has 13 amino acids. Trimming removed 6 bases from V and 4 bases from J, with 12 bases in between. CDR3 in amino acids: CASRNRPGTEAFF. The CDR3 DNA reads TGTGCCAGCAGAAATAGGCCAGGCACTGAAGCTTTCTTT.

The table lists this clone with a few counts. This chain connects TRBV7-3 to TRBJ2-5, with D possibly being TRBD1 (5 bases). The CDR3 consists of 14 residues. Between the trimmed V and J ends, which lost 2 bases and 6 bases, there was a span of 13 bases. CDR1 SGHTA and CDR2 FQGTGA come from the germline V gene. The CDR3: CASSLSGRAQTQYF. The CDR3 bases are TGTGCCAGCAGCTTATCTGGCAGGGCACAGACCCAGTACTTC.

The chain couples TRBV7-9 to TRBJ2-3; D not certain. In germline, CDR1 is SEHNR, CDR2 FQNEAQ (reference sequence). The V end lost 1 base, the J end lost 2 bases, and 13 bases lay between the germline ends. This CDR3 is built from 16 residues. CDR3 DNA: TGTGCCAGCAGCTTAGTAGCTAGTGGGTTCACAGATACGCAGTATTTT. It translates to CASSLVASGFTDTQYF.

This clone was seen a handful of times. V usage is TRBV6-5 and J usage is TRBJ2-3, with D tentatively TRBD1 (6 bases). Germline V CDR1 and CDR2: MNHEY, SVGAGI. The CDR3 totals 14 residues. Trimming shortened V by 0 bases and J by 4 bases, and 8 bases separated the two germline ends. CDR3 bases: TGTGCCAGCAGTTACTCCGAGGGGGCAGATACGCAGTATTTT. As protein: CASSYSEGADTQYF.

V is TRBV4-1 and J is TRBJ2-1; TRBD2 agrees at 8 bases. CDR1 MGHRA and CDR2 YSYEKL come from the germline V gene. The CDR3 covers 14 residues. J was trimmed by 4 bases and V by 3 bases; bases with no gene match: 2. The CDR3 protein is CASSQASGYNEQFF. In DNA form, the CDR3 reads TGCGCCAGCAGCCAGGCTAGCGGGTACAATGAGCAGTTCTTC.

CDR3 sequence reads: CACPPSGRAHGANVLTF. Here the CDR3 DNA reads TGTGCCTGCCCCCCGAGCGGGAGGGCGCATGGGGCCAACGTCCTGACTTTC. The chain carries TRBV30 and TRBJ2-6; TRBD2 agrees at 10 bases. In germline, CDR1 is GTSNPN, CDR2 SVGIG (reference sequence). The CDR3 is 17 residues long. The junction had 11 bases not matched to a gene; V was cut back by 6 bases and J by 3 bases.

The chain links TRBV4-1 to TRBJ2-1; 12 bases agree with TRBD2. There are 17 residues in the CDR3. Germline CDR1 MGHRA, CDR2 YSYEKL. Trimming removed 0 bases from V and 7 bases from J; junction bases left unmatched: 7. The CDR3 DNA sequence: TGCGCCAGCAGCCAAGATTCCCTAGCGGGAGGGCAAAATGAGCAGTTCTTC. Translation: CASSQDSLAGGQNEQFF.

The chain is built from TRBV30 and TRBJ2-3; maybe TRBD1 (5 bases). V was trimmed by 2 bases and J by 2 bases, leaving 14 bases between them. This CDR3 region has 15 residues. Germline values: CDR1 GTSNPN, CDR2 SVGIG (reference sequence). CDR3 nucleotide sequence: TGTGCCTGGAGTACGTGGGTAGGGGCCACAGATACGCAGTATTTT. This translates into CAWSTWVGATDTQYF.

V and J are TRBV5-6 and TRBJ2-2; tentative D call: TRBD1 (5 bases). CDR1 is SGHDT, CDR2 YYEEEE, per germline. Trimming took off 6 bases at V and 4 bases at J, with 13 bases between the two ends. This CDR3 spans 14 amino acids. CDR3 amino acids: CASNPQGSTGELFF. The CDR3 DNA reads TGTGCCAGCAACCCCCAGGGAAGCACCGGGGAGCTGTTTTTT. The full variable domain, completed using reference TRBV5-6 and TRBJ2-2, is DAGVTQSPTHLIKTRGQQVTLRCSPKSGHDTVSWYQQALGQGPQFIFQYYEEEERQRGNFPDRFSGHQFPNYSSELNVNALLLGDSALYLCASNPQGSTGELFFGEGSRLTVL.

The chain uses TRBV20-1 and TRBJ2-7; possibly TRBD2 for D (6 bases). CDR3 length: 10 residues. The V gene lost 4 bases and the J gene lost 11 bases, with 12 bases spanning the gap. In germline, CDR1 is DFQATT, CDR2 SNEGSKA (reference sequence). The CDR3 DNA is TGCAGTGCTACGGGCGAGCGGGAGTACTTC. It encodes CSATGEREYF.

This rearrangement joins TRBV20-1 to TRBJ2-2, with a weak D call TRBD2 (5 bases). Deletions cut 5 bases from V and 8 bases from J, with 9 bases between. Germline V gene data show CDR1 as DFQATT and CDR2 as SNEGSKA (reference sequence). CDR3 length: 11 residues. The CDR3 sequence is CSAREGGELFF. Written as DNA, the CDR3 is TGCAGTGCTCGCGAGGGAGGGGAGCTGTTTTTT.

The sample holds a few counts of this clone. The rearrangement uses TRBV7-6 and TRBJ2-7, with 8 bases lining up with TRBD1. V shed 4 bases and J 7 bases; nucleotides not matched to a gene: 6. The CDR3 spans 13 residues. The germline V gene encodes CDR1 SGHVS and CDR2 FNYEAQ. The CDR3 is CASSSTGAGEQYF. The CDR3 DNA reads TGTGCCAGCAGCTCGACAGGGGCAGGGGAGCAGTACTTC.

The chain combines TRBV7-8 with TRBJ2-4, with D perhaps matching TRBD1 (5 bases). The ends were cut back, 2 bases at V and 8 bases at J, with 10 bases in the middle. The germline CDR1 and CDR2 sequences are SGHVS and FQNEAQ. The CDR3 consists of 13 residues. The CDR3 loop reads CASSLRVGDIQYF. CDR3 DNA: TGTGCCAGCAGCTTAAGAGTAGGGGACATTCAGTACTTC.

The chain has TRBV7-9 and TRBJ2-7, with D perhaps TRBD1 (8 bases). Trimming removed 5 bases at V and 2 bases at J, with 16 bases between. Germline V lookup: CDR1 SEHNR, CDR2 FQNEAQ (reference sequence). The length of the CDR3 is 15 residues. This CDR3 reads CASSQGASGTYEQYF. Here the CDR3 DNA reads TGTGCCAGCAGCCAGGGGGCTAGCGGAACCTACGAGCAGTACTTC. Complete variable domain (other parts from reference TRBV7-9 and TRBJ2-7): DTGVSQNPRHKITKRGQNVTFRCDPISEHNRLYWYRQTLGQGPEFLTYFQNEAQLEKSRLLSDRFSAERPKGSFSTLEIQRTEQGDSAMYLCASSQGASGTYEQYFGPGTRLTVT.

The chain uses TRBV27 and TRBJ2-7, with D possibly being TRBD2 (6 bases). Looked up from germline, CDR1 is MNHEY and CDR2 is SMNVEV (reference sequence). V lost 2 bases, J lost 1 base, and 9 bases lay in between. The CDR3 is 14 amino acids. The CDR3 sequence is CASSLNGGSYEQYF. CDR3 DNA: TGTGCCAGCAGTTTAAACGGGGGTTCCTACGAGCAGTACTTC.

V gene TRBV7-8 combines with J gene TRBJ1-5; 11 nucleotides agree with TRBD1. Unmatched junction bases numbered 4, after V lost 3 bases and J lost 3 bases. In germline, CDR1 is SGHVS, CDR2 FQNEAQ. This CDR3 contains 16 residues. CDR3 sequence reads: CASSLEGQGVNQPQHF. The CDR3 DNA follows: TGTGCCAGCAGCTTGGAGGGACAGGGGGTCAATCAGCCCCAGCATTTT.

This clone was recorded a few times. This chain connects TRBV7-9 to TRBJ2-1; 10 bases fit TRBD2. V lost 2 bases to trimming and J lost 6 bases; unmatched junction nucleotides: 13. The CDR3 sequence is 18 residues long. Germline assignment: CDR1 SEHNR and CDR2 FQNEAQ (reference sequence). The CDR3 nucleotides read TGTGCCAGCAGCTTACCATACCGACTAGCGGGCCACCTCAATGAGCAGTTCTTC. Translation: CASSLPYRLAGHLNEQFF.

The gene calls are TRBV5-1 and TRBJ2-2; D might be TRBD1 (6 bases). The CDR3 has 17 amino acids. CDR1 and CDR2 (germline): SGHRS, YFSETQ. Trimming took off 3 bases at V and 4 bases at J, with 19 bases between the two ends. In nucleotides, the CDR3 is TGCGCCAGCAGCTACCTCGGACAGACTCCGGGCACCGGGGAGCTGTTTTTT. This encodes CASSYLGQTPGTGELFF.

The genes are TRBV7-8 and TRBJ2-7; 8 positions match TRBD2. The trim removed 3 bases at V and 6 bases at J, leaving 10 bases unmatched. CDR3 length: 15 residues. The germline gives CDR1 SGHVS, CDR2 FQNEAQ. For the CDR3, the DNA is TGTGCCAGCAGCTTGGGGGGGACTAGTAGAGGCGAGCAGTACTTC. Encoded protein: CASSLGGTSRGEQYF.

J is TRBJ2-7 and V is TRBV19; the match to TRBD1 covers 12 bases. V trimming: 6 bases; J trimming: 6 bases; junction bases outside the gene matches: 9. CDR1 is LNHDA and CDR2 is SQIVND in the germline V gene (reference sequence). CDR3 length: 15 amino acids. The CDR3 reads CASSDGTGGAFEQYF. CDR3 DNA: TGTGCCAGTAGCGACGGGACAGGGGGCGCTTTCGAGCAGTACTTC.